The 16 T cell receptor beta chains presented below share a single source sample, sequenced in a study of blood T cell repertoires in COVID-19. TCRdb's table, derived via immunoSEQ multiplex PCR, lists solely in-frame clones and lacks some. The profile covers 230,000 or so clones, with 65% to 85% appearing a single time and more than 3% taken by the ten largest. The sequenced sample was PBMCs or T cells enriched from blood (not recorded which). These receptors all come from a man aged 50-60 years who had recovered from COVID-19.

The V gene is TRBV4-1, the J gene TRBJ1-2; 7 nucleotides match TRBD1. The V gene end was trimmed by 1 base and the J gene end by 8 bases; junction bases not matched to a gene: 7. There are 14 residues in the CDR3. CDR1 and CDR2 from the germline V gene are MGHRA and YSYEKL. CDR3 loop: CASSQVSQGVGYTF. The CDR3, as DNA: TGCGCCAGCAGCCAAGTGAGCCAGGGGGTCGGCTACACCTTC.

The J gene is TRBJ1-1, the V gene TRBV4-3; no definite D call. The germline V gene encodes CDR1 LGHNA and CDR2 YSLEER. This CDR3 contains 16 residues. Trimming removed 1 base at V and 11 bases at J, with 23 bases between. The CDR3 protein is CASSQVTVPFSREAFF. CDR3 nucleotides: TGCGCCAGCAGCCAAGTCACGGTCCCTTTCTCCCGAGAGGCTTTCTTT.

This clone was seen just once. The chain recombines TRBV19 with TRBJ2-5, with D possibly being TRBD2 (6 bases). The length of the CDR3 is 13 residues. Germline lookup yields CDR1 LNHDA and CDR2 SQIVND (reference sequence). Deletions cut 6 bases from V and 4 bases from J, with 12 bases between. Written as DNA, the CDR3 is TGTGCCAGTAGCTTGGGACTGTCAGAGACCCAGTACTTC. This codes for CASSLGLSETQYF.

This chain links TRBV27 with TRBJ1-1, with D unclear. Germline assignment: CDR1 MNHEY and CDR2 SMNVEV (reference sequence). The germline V and J ends were trimmed by 8 bases and 2 bases, with 12 bases remaining between them. The CDR3 covers 13 residues. For the CDR3, the DNA is TGTGCCAGCCGGGTCCTTCTCAACACTGAAGCTTTCTTT. It yields the protein CASRVLLNTEAFF.

This chain connects TRBV6-5 to TRBJ1-2, with 10 bases aligning to TRBD1. The CDR3 loop spans 16 amino acids. V lost 1 base, J lost 3 bases, and 5 bases stayed unmatched. Germline CDR1 and CDR2: MNHEY and SVGAGI. CDR3 in DNA: TGTGCCAGCAGTTACTACGTGGGGACAGGGGACTATGGCTACACCTTC. This gives the protein CASSYYVGTGDYGYTF.

V gene TRBV19 combines with J gene TRBJ2-1; TRBD2 agrees at 13 bases. V shed 6 bases and J 6 bases; nucleotides not matched to a gene: 2. The CDR3 sequence is 14 residues long. From germline, CDR1 is LNHDA and CDR2 SQIVND (reference sequence). The CDR3: CASRRTSGSNEQFF. The DNA for the CDR3 is TGTGCCAGTAGGCGGACTAGCGGGAGCAATGAGCAGTTCTTC.

In its sample, this clone was seen once. This rearrangement joins TRBV7-2 to TRBJ2-7, with 8 bases aligning to TRBD1. CDR1 and CDR2 (germline): SGHTA, FQGNSA. This CDR3 has 14 amino acids. V dropped 5 bases and J dropped 3; count of bases not matched to a gene: 6. CDR3 bases: TGTGCCAGCAGCGCGGACAGGGTGGGCTACGAGCAGTACTTC. This codes for CASSADRVGYEQYF.

The genes are TRBV19 and TRBJ2-2, with 7 bases matching TRBD2. The germline V gene has CDR1 LNHDA and CDR2 SQIVND (reference sequence). V gave up 3 bases and J gave up 6 bases; unmatched junction bases: 7. There are 15 residues in the CDR3. Here the CDR3 DNA reads TGTGCCAGTAGTATGACTCGCGGGAGTGCCGGGGAGCTGTTTTTT. As protein: CASSMTRGSAGELFF.

The chain links TRBV6-1 to TRBJ1-1, with 9 bases fitting TRBD1. The ends lost 6 bases at V and 1 base at J; junction bases unmatched: 3. This CDR3 is 14 amino acids long. Germline CDR1 is MNHNS and CDR2 is SASEGT. The CDR3 sequence: CASRDRGGNTEAFF. The CDR3 nucleotides read TGTGCCAGCAGGGACAGGGGCGGGAACACTGAAGCTTTCTTT.

The chain joins TRBV28 to TRBJ1-5; TRBD1 matches at 9 bases. The germline V gene has CDR1 MDHEN and CDR2 SYDVKM. The CDR3 loop spans 17 amino acids. With V trimmed by 6 bases and J by 2 bases, 11 bases remained unmatched. The CDR3 nucleotides read TGTGCCAGCAGGATGGACAGGGGACCCAGGGGCAATCAGCCCCAGCATTTT. It translates to CASRMDRGPRGNQPQHF.

This chain joins TRBV11-3 and TRBJ2-7; TRBD2 might be the D (5 bases). Trimming pared 4 bases from V and 0 bases from J, leaving 7 bases between. This CDR3 comprises 13 residues. The germline V gene encodes CDR1 SGHNT and CDR2 YENEEA. The CDR3 nucleotides are TGTGCCAGCAGCTCTGGGAGCTCCTACGAGCAGTACTTC. It is translated as CASSSGSSYEQYF.

This clone has more than one count but fewer than ten. The rearrangement joins TRBV6-5 to TRBJ1-5; D unclear. This CDR3 spans 13 amino acids. Germline CDR1 reads MNHEY; CDR2 reads SVGAGI. V lost 10 bases to trimming and J lost 6 bases, with 16 bases between them. The CDR3 protein is CAITGPKGQPQHF. DNA for the CDR3: TGTGCCATCACTGGGCCAAAAGGTCAGCCCCAGCATTTT.

The chain carries TRBV12-5 and TRBJ2-4; D gene unclear. V was cut by 7 bases and J by 0 bases, with 4 bases left in between. Germline loops: CDR1 LGHNT, CDR2 FRNRAP. The CDR3 has 12 amino acids. CDR3 in DNA: TGTGCTAGTGCCCTAGCCAAAAACATTCAGTACTTC. Translating it yields CASALAKNIQYF.

J is TRBJ2-1 and V is TRBV11-3; maybe TRBD2 (5 bases). The CDR3 runs 14 residues. CDR1 and CDR2 (germline): SGHNT, YENEEA. V was clipped by 5 bases and J by 8 bases, with 16 bases between them. The CDR3 loop reads CASSPRIDGDEQFF. For the CDR3, the DNA is TGTGCCAGCAGCCCGCGGATAGACGGGGATGAGCAGTTCTTC.

This clone was seen only once. The chain joins TRBV2 to TRBJ2-2; 11 positions agree with TRBD1. This CDR3 has 15 residues. The V gene's germline CDR1 is SNHLY and CDR2 FYNNEI. V was clipped by 5 bases and J by 2 bases; unmatched bases: 1. The CDR3 DNA reads as TGTGCCAGCAGTAGGACAGGGGGCAACACCGGGGAGCTGTTTTTT. Protein product: CASSRTGGNTGELFF.

This sequence joins TRBV5-1 and TRBJ1-1; possible D gene TRBD1, 6 bases. The CDR3 contains 13 residues. The germline CDR1 and CDR2 sequences are SGHRS and YFSETQ. The V and J ends lost 4 bases and 7 bases respectively, with 14 bases between them. The CDR3: CASSTRGEGEAFF. The CDR3 DNA is TGCGCCAGCAGCACCAGGGGCGAAGGTGAAGCTTTCTTT.